The following is a TCR beta chain sequence with its context. Its antigen remains unidentified. Every sample gave at least 6 micrograms of total RNA when it was extracted. The entry originates in a study of blood T cells in healthy people across ages. Looking at the study overall: Capture via template switching afforded approximately one barcoded beta molecule per two T cells. Study-level results: Versus aged donors, long-lived donors had higher diversity and more naive CD4+ cells.

Germline V gene lookup returns CDR1 DFQATT and CDR2 SNEGSKA (reference sequence). V gave up 5 bases and J gave up 4 bases; unmatched junction bases: 6. The CDR3 runs to 14 residues. The second PCR ran about 6 to 12 cycles with a sample-barcoded 5' primer and J-beta primers. Per-sample output comprised a minimum of 2.5 million paired-end reads containing CDR3. TCRdb itself ran the 5' RACE reads through MiXCR, one entry per CDR3 protein. The sample lists hundreds of thousands of distinct CDR3 sequences; around 50% were seen once. This chain joins TRBV20-1 and TRBJ2-5, with 11 bases fitting TRBD1. The sample comprised blood. The receptor was derived from a man between 35 and 55 years old in good health. The CDR3 spells CSADRTGGRETQYF. The CDR3 coding sequence is TGCAGTGCTGATAGGACAGGGGGCCGAGAGACCCAGTACTTC.